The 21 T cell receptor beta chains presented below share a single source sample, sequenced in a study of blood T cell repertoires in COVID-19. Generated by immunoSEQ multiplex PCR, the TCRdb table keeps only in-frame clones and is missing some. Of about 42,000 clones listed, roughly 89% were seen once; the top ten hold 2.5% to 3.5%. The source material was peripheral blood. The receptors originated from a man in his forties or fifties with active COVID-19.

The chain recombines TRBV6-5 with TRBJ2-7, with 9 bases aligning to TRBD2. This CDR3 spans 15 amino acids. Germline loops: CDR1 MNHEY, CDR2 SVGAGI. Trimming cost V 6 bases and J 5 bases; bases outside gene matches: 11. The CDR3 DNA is TGTGCCAGCAGAACTCTAGCGGGGCCATCAGACGAGCAGTACTTC. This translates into CASRTLAGPSDEQYF.

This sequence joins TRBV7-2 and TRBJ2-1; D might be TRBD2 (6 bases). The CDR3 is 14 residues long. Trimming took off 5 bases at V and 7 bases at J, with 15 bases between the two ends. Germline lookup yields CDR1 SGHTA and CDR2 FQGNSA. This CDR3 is CASSANLGGNEQFF. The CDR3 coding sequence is TGTGCCAGCAGCGCAAACCTGGGGGGAAATGAGCAGTTCTTC.

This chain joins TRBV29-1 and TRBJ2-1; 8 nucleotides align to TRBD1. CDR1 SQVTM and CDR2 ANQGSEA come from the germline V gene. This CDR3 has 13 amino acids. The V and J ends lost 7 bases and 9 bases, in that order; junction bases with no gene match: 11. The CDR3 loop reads CSGRETGGGEQFF. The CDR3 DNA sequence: TGCAGCGGGAGAGAAACAGGGGGTGGTGAGCAGTTCTTC.

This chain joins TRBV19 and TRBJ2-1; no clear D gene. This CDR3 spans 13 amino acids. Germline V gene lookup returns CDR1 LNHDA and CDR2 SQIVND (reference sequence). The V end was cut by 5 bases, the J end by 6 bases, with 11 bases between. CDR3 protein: CASSRAILNEQFF. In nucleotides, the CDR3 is TGTGCCAGTAGTCGTGCTATTCTCAATGAGCAGTTCTTC.

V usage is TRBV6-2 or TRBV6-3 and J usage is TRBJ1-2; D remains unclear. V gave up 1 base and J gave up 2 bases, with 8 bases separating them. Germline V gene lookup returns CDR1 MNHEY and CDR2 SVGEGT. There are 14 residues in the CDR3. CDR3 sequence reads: CASSYWAGNYGYTF. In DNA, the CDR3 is TGTGCCAGCAGTTACTGGGCAGGAAACTATGGCTACACCTTC.

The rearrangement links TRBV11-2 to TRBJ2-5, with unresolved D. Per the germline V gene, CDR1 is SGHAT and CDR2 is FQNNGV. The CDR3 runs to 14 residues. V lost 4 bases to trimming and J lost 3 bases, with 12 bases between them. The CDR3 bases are TGTGCCAGCAGCTCAATAAAGAGAGAAGAGACCCAGTACTTC. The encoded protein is CASSSIKREETQYF.

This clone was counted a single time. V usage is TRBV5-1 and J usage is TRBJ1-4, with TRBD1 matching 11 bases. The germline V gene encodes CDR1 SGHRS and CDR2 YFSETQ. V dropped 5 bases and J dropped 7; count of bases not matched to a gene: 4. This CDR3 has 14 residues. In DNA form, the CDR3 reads TGCGCCAGCAGTTCAGGGACAGGGGGTGAAAAACTGTTTTTT. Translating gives CASSSGTGGEKLFF.

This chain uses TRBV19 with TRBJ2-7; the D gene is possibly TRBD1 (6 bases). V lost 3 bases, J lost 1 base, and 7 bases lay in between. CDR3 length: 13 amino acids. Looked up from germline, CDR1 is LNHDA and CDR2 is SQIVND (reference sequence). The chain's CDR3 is CASSITGSYEQYF. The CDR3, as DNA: TGTGCCAGTAGTATCACAGGGTCCTACGAGCAGTACTTC.

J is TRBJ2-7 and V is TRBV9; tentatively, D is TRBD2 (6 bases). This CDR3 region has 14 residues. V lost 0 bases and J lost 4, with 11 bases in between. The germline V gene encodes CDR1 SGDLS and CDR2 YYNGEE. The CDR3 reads CASSVAGESYEQYF. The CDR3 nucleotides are TGTGCCAGCAGCGTAGCGGGGGAATCTTACGAGCAGTACTTC.

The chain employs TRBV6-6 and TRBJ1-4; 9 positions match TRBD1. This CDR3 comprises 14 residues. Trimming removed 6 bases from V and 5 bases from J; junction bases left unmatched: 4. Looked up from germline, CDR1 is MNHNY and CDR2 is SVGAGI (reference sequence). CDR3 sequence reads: CASSSGTGNEKLFF. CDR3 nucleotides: TGTGCCAGCAGCTCCGGGACAGGGAATGAAAAACTGTTTTTT.

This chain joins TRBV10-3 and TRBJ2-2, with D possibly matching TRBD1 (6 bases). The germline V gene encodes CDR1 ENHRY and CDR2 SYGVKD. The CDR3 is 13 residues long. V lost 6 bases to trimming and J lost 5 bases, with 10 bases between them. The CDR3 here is CAISLGQTGELFF. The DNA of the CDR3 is TGTGCCATCAGCCTAGGACAGACCGGGGAGCTGTTTTTT.

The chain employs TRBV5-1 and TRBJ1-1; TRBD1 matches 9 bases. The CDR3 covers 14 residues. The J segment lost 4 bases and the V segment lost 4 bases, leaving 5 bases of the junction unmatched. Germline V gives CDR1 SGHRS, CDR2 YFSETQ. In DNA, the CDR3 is TGCGCCAGCAGCACGAGACAGGGGGGCACTGAAGCTTTCTTT. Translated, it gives CASSTRQGGTEAFF.

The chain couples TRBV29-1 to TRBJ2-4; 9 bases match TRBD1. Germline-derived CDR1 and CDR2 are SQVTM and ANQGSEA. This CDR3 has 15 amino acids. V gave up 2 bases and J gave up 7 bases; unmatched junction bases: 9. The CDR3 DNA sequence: TGCAGCGTTGAAATTAAGGGACAGGGAACCAACATTCAGTACTTC. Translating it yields CSVEIKGQGTNIQYF.

The CDR3 region has the DNA TGTGCCAGCAGCTTATATCCTAGCGGGGGTGCCAGCTCCTACAATGAGCAGTTCTTC. It codes for CASSLYPSGGASSYNEQFF. This chain uses TRBV7-8 with TRBJ2-1; 10 bases line up with TRBD2. Trimming removed 2 bases from V and 0 bases from J; junction bases left unmatched: 10. CDR3 length: 19 residues. Germline V lookup: CDR1 SGHVS, CDR2 FQNEAQ. The full variable domain, with the rest looked up from reference TRBV7-8 and TRBJ2-1, is GAGVSQSPRYKVAKRGQDVALRCDPISGHVSLFWYQQALGQGPEFLTYFQNEAQLDKSGLPSDRFFAERPEGSVSTLKIQRTQQEDSAVYLCASSLYPSGGASSYNEQFFGPGTRLTVL.

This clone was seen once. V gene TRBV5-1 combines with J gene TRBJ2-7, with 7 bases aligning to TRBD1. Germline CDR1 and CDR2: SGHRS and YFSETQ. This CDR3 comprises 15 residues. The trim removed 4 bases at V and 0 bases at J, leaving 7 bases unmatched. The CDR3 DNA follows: TGCGCCAGCAGCCCGAAGGGGGCGGTCTCCTACGAGCAGTACTTC. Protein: CASSPKGAVSYEQYF.

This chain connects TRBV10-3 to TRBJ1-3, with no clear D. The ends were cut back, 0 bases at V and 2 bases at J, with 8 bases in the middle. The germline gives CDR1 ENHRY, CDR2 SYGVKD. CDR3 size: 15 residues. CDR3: CAISESGNAGNTIYF. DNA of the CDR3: TGTGCCATCAGTGAGTCGGGCAACGCTGGAAACACCATATATTTT.

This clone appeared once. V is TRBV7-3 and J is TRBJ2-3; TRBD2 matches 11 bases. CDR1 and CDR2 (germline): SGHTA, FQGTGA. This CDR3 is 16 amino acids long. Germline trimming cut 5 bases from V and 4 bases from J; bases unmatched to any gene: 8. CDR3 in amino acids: CASSPPGSGGADTQYF. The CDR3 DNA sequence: TGTGCCAGCAGCCCCCCGGGTAGCGGGGGGGCAGATACGCAGTATTTT.

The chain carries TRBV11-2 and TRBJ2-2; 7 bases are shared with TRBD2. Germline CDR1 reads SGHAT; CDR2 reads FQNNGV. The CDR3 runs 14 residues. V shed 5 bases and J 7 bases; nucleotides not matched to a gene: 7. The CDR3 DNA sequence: TGTGCCAGCAGCATTCCGGGACTACACGGGGAGCTGTTTTTT. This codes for CASSIPGLHGELFF.

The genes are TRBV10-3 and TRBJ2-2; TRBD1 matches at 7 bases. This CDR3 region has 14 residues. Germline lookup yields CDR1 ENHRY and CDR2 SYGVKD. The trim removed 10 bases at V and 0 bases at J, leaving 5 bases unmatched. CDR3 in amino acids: CASSGTANTGELFF. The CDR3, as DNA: TGTGCCAGTTCCGGGACAGCGAACACCGGGGAGCTGTTTTTT.

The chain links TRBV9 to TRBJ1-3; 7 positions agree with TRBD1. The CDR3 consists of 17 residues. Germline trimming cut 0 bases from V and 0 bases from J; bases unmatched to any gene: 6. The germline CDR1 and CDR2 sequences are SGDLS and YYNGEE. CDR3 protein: CASSVATGSPSGNTIYF. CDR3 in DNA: TGTGCCAGCAGCGTAGCGACAGGGTCACCCTCTGGAAACACCATATATTTT.

The CDR3 here is CATRAEGQEEAFF. The DNA of the CDR3 is TGTGCCACCAGAGCCGAGGGACAGGAAGAAGCTTTCTTT. The V call is TRBV24-1, the J call TRBJ1-1, with TRBD1 matching 8 bases. The CDR3 extends over 13 amino acids. Trimming took 7 bases from V and 8 from J; bases not matched to a gene: 8. Germline lookup yields CDR1 KGHDR and CDR2 SFDVKD.